This T cell receptor (beta chain) was profiled in a study of cytomegalovirus exposure and HLA in healthy donors. At the level of the study: Genetic ancestry analysis placed around 76% of the 300 to 400 donors that were genotyped in the Caucasian-associated cluster. Study-wide findings and caveats: The dataset shows that most TCR sequences were rare, while some public TCRs occurred in many donors.

PCR amplification relied on 60 Vbeta primers (plus 13 Jbeta primers). Some clones are missing from TCRdb's copy, which holds only in-frame ones; the method was immunoSEQ multiplex PCR. The table has around 110,000 clones, 75% to 85% seen once; the top ten hold just under 3%. Concerning this clone itself: The antigen is undetermined.

Per germline, CDR1 SGHTA and CDR2 FQGTGA. The CDR3 contains 13 residues. V gave up 5 bases and J gave up 0 bases, with 5 bases separating them. The sequenced sample was PBMCs. The receptor was derived from a woman aged 18-29 years in good health and CMV-seropositive. The chain joins TRBV7-3 to TRBJ1-5; D not resolved. CDR3 in DNA: TGTGCCAGCAGCCTCAGTAGCAATCAGCCCCAGCATTTT. Protein product: CASSLSSNQPQHF.